One sample yielded the 30 T cell receptor beta chains listed below, sequenced in a study of human T cells and chemical hapten exposure. TCRdb fed the RACE reads into MiXCR, producing one record per CDR3 protein. The data contain more than 65,000 distinct CDR3 sequences, 7.5% to 9.5% of them singletons. Noted time point: patch test 1, 2 weeks after DPC sensitization. Sample treatment: therapeutic diphenylcyclopropenone sensitization with weekly scalp DPC. Specimen: whole blood, collected in connection with sensitization to the hapten diphenylcyclopropenone (DPC). The receptor set was obtained from a woman aged 25 to 45 with alopecia areata. Some clones in this sample may be carry-over from other donors' samples.

The gene calls are TRBV3-1 and TRBJ2-3, with D possibly TRBD2 on 6 matching bases. CDR3 length: 17 residues. Trimming left V 0 bases short and J 2 bases short, with 15 bases between. CDR1 LGHDT and CDR2 YNNKEL come from the germline V gene (reference sequence). The CDR3 loop is CASSQDSGEGITDTQYF. DNA for the CDR3: TGTGCCAGCAGCCAAGATTCGGGGGAAGGGATCACAGATACGCAGTATTTT.

This clonotype was counted at least ten times. J is TRBJ1-5 and V is TRBV7-9; D call uncertain. Trimming cost V 4 bases and J 3 bases, with 13 bases left between them. The germline CDR1 and CDR2 sequences are SEHNR and FQNEAQ (reference sequence). The CDR3 contains 15 residues. CDR3 in amino acids: CASSSDRVHNQPQHF. CDR3 nucleotide sequence: TGTGCCAGCAGCTCGGACCGGGTCCACAATCAGCCCCAGCATTTT.

This chain connects TRBV7-9 to TRBJ1-2; 7 bases fit TRBD1. The CDR3 contains 14 residues. CDR1 SEHNR and CDR2 FQNEAQ come from the germline V gene (reference sequence). The J segment lost 6 bases and the V segment lost 2 bases, leaving 6 bases of the junction unmatched. The CDR3 loop is CASSLSAGGDGYTF. In nucleotides, the CDR3 is TGTGCCAGCAGCTTATCGGCAGGGGGAGATGGCTACACCTTC.

At least ten counts were recorded for this clonotype. This chain connects TRBV10-3 to TRBJ2-1, with 11 bases matching TRBD1. Germline lookup yields CDR1 ENHRY and CDR2 SYGVKD. The CDR3 sequence is 17 residues long. The trim removed 5 bases at V and 16 bases at J, leaving 22 bases unmatched. The CDR3: CAISSLGSGTGGASHFF. The CDR3 DNA sequence: TGTGCCATCAGTTCCCTTGGATCCGGGACAGGGGGGGCCTCACACTTCTTC.

This clonotype showed up just a few times. Here the CDR3 reads CAISDGGRTYEQFF. The CDR3 DNA reads TGTGCCATCAGTGATGGGGGACGTACGTATGAGCAGTTCTTC. V gene TRBV10-3 combines with J gene TRBJ2-1; the D call may be TRBD1 or TRBD2 (5 bases each). V lost 3 bases and J lost 8, with 14 bases in between. The germline gives CDR1 ENHRY, CDR2 SYGVKD. The CDR3 runs 14 residues.

The genes are TRBV7-2 and TRBJ2-3; D call uncertain. This CDR3 comprises 12 residues. V lost 3 bases to trimming and J lost 5 bases, with 6 bases between them. Per the germline V gene, CDR1 is SGHTA and CDR2 is FQGNSA. DNA for the CDR3: TGTGCCAGCAGCTTTAGGAGAGATACGCAGTATTTT. Amino acids: CASSFRRDTQYF.

The gene calls are TRBV7-3 and TRBJ1-6; 7 bases agree with TRBD1. The germline V gene encodes CDR1 SGHTA and CDR2 FQGTGA. The V gene end was trimmed by 5 bases and the J gene end by 6 bases; junction bases not matched to a gene: 7. There are 15 residues in the CDR3. CDR3 DNA: TGTGCCAGCAGCAAAAGACAGGGTGGTAATTCACCCCTCCACTTT. Its protein is CASSKRQGGNSPLHF.

This clonotype turned up a few times. The genes are TRBV20-1 and TRBJ2-5, with a weak D call TRBD1 (6 bases). The germline V gene has CDR1 DFQATT and CDR2 SNEGSKA (reference sequence). The CDR3 extends over 15 amino acids. V shed 3 bases and J shed 1 base, with 15 bases lying between them. The CDR3 spells CSASPWTDPQETQYF. DNA for the CDR3: TGCAGTGCTAGCCCATGGACAGACCCCCAAGAGACCCAGTACTTC.

This clonotype has more than one count but fewer than ten. CDR3 sequence (DNA): TGTGCCAGCAGTTCTGACAGGGCGAACACTGAAGCTTTCTTT. Its translation is CASSSDRANTEAFF. The chain carries TRBV6-2 or TRBV6-3 and TRBJ1-1, with TRBD1 matching 7 bases. The germline V gene has CDR1 MNHEY and CDR2 SVGEGT. The trim removed 4 bases at V and 1 base at J, leaving 3 bases unmatched. This CDR3 is built from 14 residues.

This clonotype was detected many times. The J gene is TRBJ1-1, the V gene TRBV20-1, with D hard to call. V was trimmed by 3 bases and J by 1 base, leaving 6 bases between them. Germline CDR1 and CDR2: DFQATT and SNEGSKA (reference sequence). This CDR3 is 12 amino acids long. The CDR3 nucleotides read TGCAGTGCTAGCTCCCAGAACACTGAAGCTTTCTTT. The encoded protein is CSASSQNTEAFF.

The chain links TRBV6-1 to TRBJ2-7, with TRBD1 identical over 7 bases. The CDR3 is 14 amino acids. Trimming removed 1 base from V and 4 bases from J; junction bases left unmatched: 4. The germline V gene has CDR1 MNHNS and CDR2 SASEGT. CDR3 bases: TGTGCCAGCAGTGAAGGGACAGGAGGTTACGAGCAGTACTTC. Translated, it gives CASSEGTGGYEQYF.

This clonotype was detected many times. The chain's CDR3 is CASSLDRGGTGELFF. The CDR3 DNA follows: TGTGCCAGCAGCCTGGACAGGGGGGGCACCGGGGAGCTGTTTTTT. The V call is TRBV3-1, the J call TRBJ2-2; TRBD1 matches at 10 bases. V trimming: 4 bases; J trimming: 4 bases; junction bases outside the gene matches: 3. The CDR3 consists of 15 residues. CDR1 and CDR2 from the germline V gene are LGHDT and YNNKEL (reference sequence). The full variable domain, its missing parts supplied by reference TRBV3-1 and TRBJ2-2, is DTAVSQTPKYLVTQMGNDKSIKCEQNLGHDTMYWYKQDSKKFLKIMFSYNNKELIINETVPNRFSPKSPDKAHLNLHINSLELGDSAVYFCASSLDRGGTGELFFGEGSRLTVL.

This clonotype was picked up many times. This chain links TRBV20-1 with TRBJ1-1; D gene uncertain. The CDR3 length is 13 residues. The germline V gene encodes CDR1 DFQATT and CDR2 SNEGSKA (reference sequence). Trimming pared 2 bases from V and 0 bases from J, leaving 7 bases between. The CDR3 spells CSARPEVNTEAFF. The CDR3 region has the DNA TGCAGTGCTAGACCCGAAGTGAACACTGAAGCTTTCTTT.

This clonotype was seen repeatedly, ten times or more. V is TRBV9 and J is TRBJ1-1, with unresolved D. In germline, CDR1 is SGDLS, CDR2 YYNGEE. This CDR3 region has 15 residues. V was shortened by 4 bases and J by 2 bases, with 15 bases between the two germline ends. This CDR3 reads CASSLTGLLNTEAFF. Written as DNA, the CDR3 is TGTGCCAGCAGCTTAACCGGGCTCCTAAACACTGAAGCTTTCTTT.

This clonotype has only a few counts. This rearrangement joins TRBV6-6 to TRBJ1-5; tentative D call: TRBD1 (5 bases). Deletions cut 5 bases from V and 4 bases from J, with 12 bases between. Germline V gene data show CDR1 as MNHNY and CDR2 as SVGAGI (reference sequence). The CDR3 consists of 14 residues. Here the CDR3 reads CASSPPQGNQPQHF. The CDR3 bases are TGTGCCAGCAGTCCGCCCCAGGGAAATCAGCCCCAGCATTTT.

This clonotype was seen ten or more times. The chain joins TRBV29-1 to TRBJ2-3, with 10 bases aligning to TRBD2. This CDR3 has 16 amino acids. V gave up 7 bases and J gave up 0 bases; unmatched junction bases: 10. CDR1 SQVTM and CDR2 ANQGSEA come from the germline V gene. CDR3 sequence reads: CSANSGGASSTDTQYF. CDR3 coding DNA: TGCAGCGCCAACAGCGGGGGGGCTTCTAGCACAGATACGCAGTATTTT.

As for this clonotype: Just one base apart from a much larger clone, this may be a read error. The rearrangement links TRBV30 to TRBJ2-1; 8 positions agree with TRBD2. Germline-derived CDR1 and CDR2 are GTSNPN and SVGIG (reference sequence). Trimming cost V 0 bases and J 2 bases; bases outside gene matches: 12. The CDR3 runs 18 residues. CDR3: CAWSVPGLEGGTYNEQFF. CDR3 coding DNA: TGTGCCTGGAGTGTCCCGGGACTAGAGGGGGGCACCTACAATGAGCAGTTCTTC.

J is TRBJ1-1 and V is TRBV6-5, with D perhaps matching TRBD1 (6 bases). Germline-derived CDR1 and CDR2 are MNHEY and SVGAGI. The CDR3 has 15 amino acids. V lost 5 bases, J lost 0 bases, and 13 bases lay in between. The CDR3 spells CASSPDRRLNTEAFF. CDR3 coding DNA: TGTGCCAGCAGTCCGGACAGACGATTGAACACTGAAGCTTTCTTT.

The table lists this clonotype with many counts. V gene TRBV2 combines with J gene TRBJ2-4; 9 nucleotides match TRBD1. There are 14 residues in the CDR3. Trimming cost V 6 bases and J 7 bases; bases outside gene matches: 7. Germline V gene lookup returns CDR1 SNHLY and CDR2 FYNNEI. In DNA, the CDR3 is TGTGCCAGCAGCACAGGGGGCGCGTCGAACATTCAGTACTTC. Translation: CASSTGGASNIQYF.

Ten or more counts support this clonotype. The CDR3 region is CASSGPGIAYNEQFF. CDR3 sequence (DNA): TGCGCCAGCAGTGGGCCAGGGATAGCGTACAATGAGCAGTTCTTC. The chain links TRBV5-1 to TRBJ2-1; either TRBD1 or TRBD2 may supply D (5 bases each). The ends were cut back, 5 bases at V and 4 bases at J, with 16 bases in the middle. The length of the CDR3 is 15 residues. CDR1 is SGHRS, CDR2 YFSETQ, per germline.

There are a few counts of this clonotype. V and J are TRBV11-2 and TRBJ1-4, with a weak D call TRBD1 (6 bases). Germline V CDR1 and CDR2: SGHAT, FQNNGV. The CDR3 is made up of 14 amino acids. V was cut by 5 bases and J by 4 bases, with 11 bases left in between. The CDR3 coding sequence is TGTGCCAGCAGCCCCGGACAGCTTAATGAAAAACTGTTTTTT. It codes for CASSPGQLNEKLFF.

This clonotype was detected many times. V usage is TRBV2 and J usage is TRBJ1-3; D is unclear. Germline values: CDR1 SNHLY, CDR2 FYNNEI. V was cut by 4 bases and J by 0 bases, with 7 bases left in between. The CDR3 covers 14 residues. The CDR3 DNA sequence: TGTGCCAGCAGTGGTCAGACCTCTGGAAACACCATATATTTT. Amino acids: CASSGQTSGNTIYF.

This clonotype has just a few counts. The genes are TRBV6-1 and TRBJ1-5, with a tentative D call TRBD1 (5 bases). Germline lookup yields CDR1 MNHNS and CDR2 SASEGT. The length of the CDR3 is 15 residues. The V and J ends lost 8 bases and 0 bases respectively, with 14 bases between them. The chain's CDR3 is CASSPGLNSNQPQHF. DNA of the CDR3: TGTGCCAGCTCTCCGGGACTCAATAGCAATCAGCCCCAGCATTTT.

Notes on this clonotype: A much larger clone differs by one base, so this may be a read error. The chain combines TRBV7-2 with TRBJ2-3; D gene uncertain. This CDR3 contains 18 residues. V was cut by 1 base and J by 6 bases, with 23 bases left in between. Germline V CDR1 and CDR2: SGHTA, FQGNSA. The CDR3 bases are TGTGCCAGCAGCTTAGGCCGTGGTGCAGGCCGGATTTGTGATACGCAGTATTTT. This codes for CASSLGRGAGRICDTQYF.

In this sample, this clonotype turned up many times. This chain connects TRBV20-1 to TRBJ1-1; D is ambiguous. This CDR3 spans 14 amino acids. Germline values: CDR1 DFQATT, CDR2 SNEGSKA (reference sequence). Trimming cost V 0 bases and J 0 bases, with 8 bases left between them. The CDR3 DNA reads TGCAGTGCTAGAGATGCCAGCATGAACACTGAAGCTTTCTTT. Protein: CSARDASMNTEAFF.

The CDR3 DNA reads as TGTGCCAGCAGCTTAAGGTCAGGGGACTTAGGCACAGATACGCAGTATTTT. Protein: CASSLRSGDLGTDTQYF. The chain joins TRBV11-2 to TRBJ2-3; D possibly uses TRBD1 or TRBD2 (6 bases each). The germline gives CDR1 SGHAT, CDR2 FQNNGV. V was trimmed by 2 bases and J by 1 base, leaving 16 bases between them. CDR3 length equals 17 residues.

The V call is TRBV12-3 or TRBV12-4, the J call TRBJ2-1; 14 bases are shared with TRBD2. The CDR3 totals 19 residues. Trimming removed 1 base from V and 8 bases from J; junction bases left unmatched: 13. CDR3 in DNA: TGTGCCAGCAGTTTAGTGTTTTGGACTAGCGGGGGGATTTACGATGAGCAGTTCTTC. Residues: CASSLVFWTSGGIYDEQFF.

Details on this clonotype: A much larger clone lies one base from this, so it may be a read error. The genes are TRBV29-1 and TRBJ1-1, with a tentative D call TRBD1 (5 bases). The CDR3 has 15 residues. Germline V gene sequence: CDR1 SQVTM, CDR2 ANQGSEA. The V end was cut by 3 bases, the J end by 1 base, with 15 bases between. CDR3 protein: CSVDRGVGGNTEAFF. The CDR3 DNA reads TGCAGCGTTGATCGAGGGGTTGGGGGGAACACTGAAGCTTTCTTT.

V gene TRBV5-1 combines with J gene TRBJ1-2; the match to TRBD1 covers 9 bases. The CDR3 spans 15 residues. Losses at the gene ends were 3 bases for V and 7 bases for J; bases not matched to a gene: 10. CDR1 is SGHRS, CDR2 YFSETQ, per germline. The CDR3 DNA is TGCGCCAGCAGCTCGATACCACAGGGGGCCCGTGGCTACACCTTC. Translating it yields CASSSIPQGARGYTF. The whole variable domain, remainder taken from reference TRBV5-1 and TRBJ1-2, is KAGVTQTPRYLIKTRGQQVTLSCSPISGHRSVSWYQQTPGQGLQFLFEYFSETQRNKGNFPGRFSGRQFSNSRSEMNVSTLELGDSALYLCASSSIPQGARGYTFGSGTRLTVV.

This clonotype has just a few counts. V is TRBV10-3 and J is TRBJ1-2; 10 bases are a match to TRBD1. This CDR3 has 15 amino acids. Germline CDR1 ENHRY, CDR2 SYGVKD. The V segment lost 2 bases and the J segment 4 bases; nucleotides outside the gene matches: 4. Here the CDR3 reads CAISERQGAGYGYTF. The DNA for the CDR3 is TGTGCCATCAGTGAGCGACAGGGGGCCGGCTATGGCTACACCTTC.